This T cell receptor (beta chain) was sequenced in a study of regulatory T cells in long-lasting Graves disease. The overall study: Persistent Graves' disease denoted over 5 years of antithyroid drugs plus positive TSH receptor antibodies.

According to the study, TCR beta libraries were built with iRepertoire HTBI primers and CDR3-region Arm-PCR. TCRdb reprocessed the multiplex PCR reads via MiXCR and lists one record per CDR3 protein. This table holds 450,000 or so distinct CDR3 sequences, less than 25% found once. General study points: Samples came from peripheral blood alone, without thyroid tissue.

Time point noted: persistent/refractory GD, antithyroid drugs over 5 years with positive TRAb. The TCR library used RNA extracted from PBMCs. V was clipped by 9 bases and J by 0 bases, with 6 bases between them. Per germline, CDR1 MDHEN and CDR2 SYDVKM. This CDR3 comprises 12 residues. The sample holds many counts of this clonotype. The target antigen is unknown. The input for sequencing was peripheral blood mononuclear cells (PBMCs), taken when the disease was refractory, from a patient treated with antithyroid drugs. This receptor was taken from a female donor with Graves disease. The genes are TRBV28 and TRBJ2-4; D gene uncertain. The CDR3 is CARGLAKNIQYF. CDR3 bases: TGTGCCAGGGGCCTAGCCAAAAACATTCAGTACTTC.